The entry that follows covers one T cell receptor (beta chain) sequence. This sample was included in a study of blood T cell repertoires in COVID-19. Study details: In each case, the material was cDNA or gDNA derived from T cells, B-cell-depleted T cells, or PBMCs.

There are 15 residues in the CDR3. Germline loops: CDR1 SGHNT, CDR2 YYREEE (reference sequence). V was trimmed by 5 bases and J by 1 base, leaving 12 bases between them. Participants were aged 18 to 89 years from around 26 US areas. In the authors' workflow: Amplification from reference gene primers served as the basis for estimated nucleated cell counts. Some clones are missing from TCRdb's copy, which holds only in-frame ones; the method was immunoSEQ multiplex PCR. V and J calls and clone size are given by that table; D and trimming were obtained from the DNA. The table lists fewer than 250,000 clones, around 90% of them singletons, with 2.5% to 3% in the top ten.

The sequenced material came from PBMCs or T cells enriched from blood (not recorded which). The chain carries TRBV5-4 and TRBJ2-2; D ambiguous. The origin of this receptor is a woman aged 25 to 39 with acute COVID-19. CDR3 bases: TGTGCCAGCAGATCCTTGCCCGGGAACACCGGGGAGCTGTTTTTT. This sequence encodes CASRSLPGNTGELFF.